The rows below give T cell receptor beta chains drawn from one sample of a study of blood T cell repertoires in COVID-19. Repertoires were generated with immunoSEQ multiplex PCR, while TCRdb's copy carries only in-frame clones and drops some. In the table there are around 98,000 clones, 82% of which are singletons. Sequenced input: peripheral blood. All receptors derive from a man in his 70s with active or convalescent COVID-19. Each CDR3 is given with its conserved first and last residue. Not all rows give a size; the values are once, few, many and, for expanded clones, a class.

TRBV3-1/TRBV3-2	NA	TRBJ2-1	CASTQDGTSGDDEQFF
TRBV10-2	few	TRBJ1-1	CASNHQGNTEAFF
TRBV5-1	NA	TRBJ2-1	CASSLGGQNYNEQFF
TRBV18	NA	TRBJ1-2	CASFPPGGGYTF
TRBV3-1/TRBV3-2	NA	TRBJ2-7	CASSQGWQGAEQYF
TRBV19	NA	TRBJ2-4	CASSIGRAAQYF
TRBV30	NA	TRBJ2-1	CAWREGGTGQQFF
TRBV27	NA	TRBJ2-1	CASSNRFTYDEQFF
TRBV19	NA	TRBJ2-7	CASSFTRAHEQYF
TRBV10-2	NA	TRBJ2-1	CASGGGGVGYNEQFF
TRBV4-2	few	TRBJ2-2	CASSQASGVGTGELFF
TRBV7-6	NA	TRBJ1-2	CASSLGGNYGYTF
TRBV18	few	TRBJ2-5	CASSLTGTETQYF
TRBV28	NA	TRBJ1-2	CASSFWTGGYTF
TRBV18	NA	TRBJ2-6	CASSPGTGGTTGANVLTF
TRBV29-1	NA	TRBJ2-3	CSVRSQGAGPQYF
TRBV6-5	NA	TRBJ2-7	CASNGLSGEQYF
TRBV7-9	many	TRBJ2-5	CASSLKGEIAPQETQYF
TRBV2	NA	TRBJ1-2	CASRAGFDGYTF
TRBV10-2	NA	TRBJ2-3	CATKLQGLDTDTQYF
TRBV11-1	NA	TRBJ1-1	CASSFGQNTEAFF
TRBV3-1/TRBV3-2	NA	TRBJ2-2	CASSQEEGRGYTGELFF
TRBV21-1	NA	TRBJ1-6	CASILHRANSPLHF
TRBV11-3	once	TRBJ2-5	CASRLGLAEGETQYF
TRBV5-4	NA	TRBJ1-1	CASSPHSSGTEAFF
TRBV19	NA	TRBJ2-7	CASSKDLGVYEQYF
TRBV18	once	TRBJ2-3	CASSPPADTQYF
TRBV18	once	TRBJ1-5	CASSPGSGGPQPQHF
TRBV7-2	NA	TRBJ1-5	CASSLAGGENQPQHF
TRBV19	NA	TRBJ2-7	CASSNRGAISYEQYF
TRBV2	once	TRBJ2-5	CASSSWTSGETQYF
TRBV5-6	NA	TRBJ2-2	CASSLKGPGTGELFF
TRBV30	NA	TRBJ2-2	CAWSRGGGELFF
TRBV5-4	NA	TRBJ1-1	CASSVRQGPVEAFF
TRBV29-1	NA	TRBJ1-6	CSARVGSVDSPLHF
TRBV7-2	once	TRBJ1-2	CASSRTPGDGYTF
TRBV12-3/TRBV12-4	NA	TRBJ1-2	CASRLDYGYTF
TRBV18	few	TRBJ1-6	CASSLGQGNLRALHF
TRBV3-1/TRBV3-2	NA	TRBJ2-2	CASSPHRGIDTGELFF
TRBV5-4	few	TRBJ1-6	CASRRDPTSPPLHF
TRBV14	NA	TRBJ1-5	CASSQAGYSNQPQHF
TRBV29-1	few	TRBJ2-5	CSVIQGFLETQYF
TRBV5-1	NA	TRBJ2-3	CASSASGQVTDTQYF